Below are 29 T cell receptor beta chains sequenced from a single sample in a study of CD8 T cells in Susac syndrome. With random hexamers, reverse transcription was performed on about 0.5 to 1 ug of RNA. From the immunoSEQ multiplex PCR reads, TCRdb called clonotypes with MiXCR, one entry per CDR3 protein. The table lists tens of thousands of distinct CDR3 sequences, 85% to 95% of them singletons. The source material was CD8+ T cells from PBMCs. The receptors shown here come from a human donor with Susac syndrome.

The J gene is TRBJ1-2, the V gene TRBV13, with D possibly matching TRBD1 (6 bases). The CDR3 runs to 15 residues. The germline V and J ends were trimmed by 0 bases and 8 bases, with 16 bases remaining between them. The germline V gene encodes CDR1 PRHDT and CDR2 FYEKMQ (reference sequence). The CDR3 DNA follows: TGTGCCAGCAGCTTAGGCACACTAGGGGGACGAGGCTACACCTTC. Translating gives CASSLGTLGGRGYTF.

This clonotype showed up just a few times. The rearrangement uses TRBV7-9 and TRBJ1-1; D call uncertain. In germline, CDR1 is SEHNR, CDR2 FQNEAQ (reference sequence). The germline V and J ends were trimmed by 5 bases and 4 bases, with 5 bases remaining between them. The CDR3 loop spans 11 amino acids. This chain's CDR3 is CASSGSTEAFF. DNA of the CDR3: TGTGCCAGCAGCGGCAGCACTGAAGCTTTCTTT.

This chain links TRBV6-2 or TRBV6-3 with TRBJ1-2, with D tentatively TRBD1 (5 bases). From germline, CDR1 is MNHEY and CDR2 SVGEGT. V was trimmed by 0 bases and J by 3 bases, leaving 14 bases between them. The CDR3 contains 16 residues. CDR3 sequence: CASSYSTQPGDYGYTF. CDR3 in DNA: TGTGCCAGCAGTTACTCGACACAGCCGGGGGACTATGGCTACACCTTC.

This clonotype came up once. V gene TRBV19 combines with J gene TRBJ1-3, with a weak D call TRBD1 (5 bases). The CDR3 covers 14 residues. CDR1 LNHDA and CDR2 SQIVND come from the germline V gene (reference sequence). The V gene lost 8 bases and the J gene lost 0 bases, with 11 bases spanning the gap. The CDR3 DNA sequence: TGTGCCAGTTGGGACCGCAGCTCTGGAAACACCATATATTTT. It yields the protein CASWDRSSGNTIYF.

This clonotype was counted a single time. The chain couples TRBV7-9 to TRBJ2-7; perhaps TRBD1 as D (7 bases). Trimming stripped 1 base from V and 7 bases from J, with 14 bases between. The CDR3 has 14 residues. Germline V gene data show CDR1 as SEHNR and CDR2 as FQNEAQ (reference sequence). CDR3 sequence: CASSLDPGGREQYF. In nucleotides, the CDR3 is TGTGCCAGCAGCTTAGACCCAGGGGGGAGAGAGCAGTACTTC.

CDR3 in DNA: TGTGCCAGCAGCCAGACGGACAGGGTCACCGGGGAGCTGTTTTTT. Translating gives CASSQTDRVTGELFF. The J gene is TRBJ2-2, the V gene TRBV3-1, with 8 bases that match TRBD1. V trimming: 3 bases; J trimming: 4 bases; junction bases outside the gene matches: 4. This CDR3 comprises 15 residues. The germline V gene encodes CDR1 LGHDT and CDR2 YNNKEL (reference sequence).

The rearrangement links TRBV7-8 to TRBJ2-7; 7 bases agree with TRBD1. Germline V gene data show CDR1 as SGHVS and CDR2 as FQNEAQ. Trimming removed 4 bases from V and 0 bases from J; junction bases left unmatched: 9. CDR3 length: 16 residues. The CDR3 sequence is CASSSQRGPLSYEQYF. The CDR3 region has the DNA TGTGCCAGCAGCTCCCAGAGGGGGCCCCTCTCCTACGAGCAGTACTTC.

The chain is built from TRBV13 and TRBJ2-7, with D hard to call. The CDR3 sequence is 15 residues long. V dropped 5 bases and J dropped 3 bases, with 17 bases sitting between them. CDR1 and CDR2 from the germline V gene are PRHDT and FYEKMQ (reference sequence). CDR3 bases: TGTGCCAGCAGCCCAGGACGGCAGACTTTCTACGAGCAGTACTTC. This sequence encodes CASSPGRQTFYEQYF.

The gene calls are TRBV20-1 and TRBJ1-2; tentatively, D is TRBD1 (5 bases). From germline, CDR1 is DFQATT and CDR2 SNEGSKA (reference sequence). There are 12 residues in the CDR3. V dropped 8 bases and J dropped 2 bases, with 12 bases sitting between them. The CDR3 DNA reads as TGCAGTCCTGGGGCGAGAAACTATGGCTACACCTTC. Amino acid sequence: CSPGARNYGYTF.

J is TRBJ2-2 and V is TRBV12-3 or TRBV12-4; D unclear. Trimming shortened V by 4 bases and J by 6 bases, and 9 bases separated the two germline ends. The CDR3 has 13 amino acids. As DNA, the CDR3 is TGTGCCAGCAGTTCTTCTGCAGCCGGGGAGCTGTTTTTT. It translates to CASSSSAAGELFF.

The chain links TRBV5-4 to TRBJ2-7, with TRBD2 as a possible D gene (5 bases). CDR1 and CDR2 (germline): SGHNT, YYREEE (reference sequence). Trimming removed 1 base at V and 4 bases at J, with 6 bases between. There are 12 residues in the CDR3. CDR3 protein: CASSLTGYEQYF. The CDR3 coding sequence is TGTGCCAGCAGCTTGACGGGATACGAGCAGTACTTC.

The CDR3 is CASSRTPTGTYEQFF. The CDR3 DNA reads as TGTGCCAGCAGTCGCACGCCTACAGGGACCTATGAGCAGTTCTTC. This chain links TRBV25-1 with TRBJ2-1; maybe TRBD1 (6 bases). The germline V and J ends were trimmed by 5 bases and 8 bases, with 19 bases remaining between them. The V gene's germline CDR1 is MGHDK and CDR2 SYGVNS. CDR3 size: 15 residues.

The chain carries TRBV4-2 and TRBJ2-5; D tentatively fits TRBD1 or TRBD2 (5 bases each). CDR1 and CDR2 from the germline V gene are LGHNA and YNFKEQ. V was trimmed by 0 bases and J by 14 bases, leaving 16 bases between them. The CDR3 loop spans 13 amino acids. This CDR3 reads CASSQDPGTDPYF. The DNA of the CDR3 is TGTGCCAGCAGCCAAGACCCCGGGACGGACCCATACTTC.

This clonotype occurred once. V gene TRBV27 combines with J gene TRBJ2-3; D unresolved. Trimming shortened V by 7 bases and J by 2 bases, and 13 bases separated the two germline ends. The CDR3 spans 14 residues. Germline V gene data show CDR1 as MNHEY and CDR2 as SMNVEV (reference sequence). This CDR3 reads CASTKTGSTDTQYF. The CDR3 bases are TGTGCCAGCACCAAAACCGGGTCCACAGATACGCAGTATTTT.

The V and J genes are TRBV27 and TRBJ2-2; TRBD2 matches 16 bases. The CDR3 totals 17 residues. Looked up from germline, CDR1 is MNHEY and CDR2 is SMNVEV (reference sequence). After removal of 4 bases from V and 7 bases from J, the junction contained 6 bases not matched to a gene. The CDR3 spells CASSSPGLAGGIGELFF. In nucleotides, the CDR3 is TGTGCCAGCAGTTCCCCGGGACTAGCGGGGGGGATCGGGGAGCTGTTTTTT.

The chain employs TRBV30 and TRBJ2-7; 11 nucleotides align to TRBD1. V lost 4 bases to trimming and J lost 3 bases; unmatched junction nucleotides: 5. There are 14 residues in the CDR3. Per the germline V gene, CDR1 is GTSNPN and CDR2 is SVGIG (reference sequence). CDR3 protein: CAWMWGQGGYEQYF. In DNA form, the CDR3 reads TGTGCCTGGATGTGGGGACAGGGGGGCTACGAGCAGTACTTC.

This clonotype was picked up one time. V gene TRBV5-1 combines with J gene TRBJ2-4; maybe TRBD2 (6 bases). Trimming cost V 0 bases and J 2 bases, with 18 bases left between them. The CDR3 is 18 amino acids. Germline V lookup: CDR1 SGHRS, CDR2 YFSETQ. CDR3 residues: CASSLEHGGSLTKNIQYF. The CDR3 nucleotides read TGCGCCAGCAGCTTGGAACACGGGGGATCATTAACCAAAAACATTCAGTACTTC.

This chain uses TRBV6-5 with TRBJ2-3, with TRBD1 matching over 7 bases. The germline CDR1 and CDR2 sequences are MNHEY and SVGAGI. This CDR3 comprises 15 residues. V shed 5 bases, J shed 2 bases, and the junction held 7 bases outside the gene matches. In DNA, the CDR3 is TGTGCCAGCAGTCCACGGGACAGTATCACAGATACGCAGTATTTT. This sequence encodes CASSPRDSITDTQYF.

The genes are TRBV28 and TRBJ2-2; D gene ambiguous. The CDR3 is made up of 12 amino acids. The germline V and J ends were trimmed by 1 base and 5 bases, with 2 bases remaining between them. Germline CDR1 and CDR2: MDHEN and SYDVKM. The CDR3 DNA is TGTGCCAGCAGTTTATTGACCGGGGAGCTGTTTTTT. Translation: CASSLLTGELFF. The full variable domain, rest sourced from reference TRBV28 and TRBJ2-2, is DVKVTQSSRYLVKRTGEKVFLECVQDMDHENMFWYRQDPGLGLRLIYFSYDVKMKEKGDIPEGYSVSREKKERFSLILESASTNQTSMYLCASSLLTGELFFGEGSRLTVL.

The chain links TRBV12-1 to TRBJ2-2. TRBV12-1 is shown as a pseudogene. The CDR3 sequence is 14 residues long. CDR3 sequence: CASSFACTTGELFF. The CDR3 DNA reads TGTGCCAGCAGCTTTGCTTGTACAACCGGGGAGCTGTTTTTT.

The chain has TRBV20-1 and TRBJ2-5; no reliable D call. With 0 bases removed from V and 5 bases from J, the gap between germline ends came to 22 bases. Per the germline V gene, CDR1 is DFQATT and CDR2 is SNEGSKA (reference sequence). The CDR3 loop spans 17 amino acids. The CDR3 sequence is CSARDHRALYLGETQYF. The CDR3 coding sequence is TGCAGTGCTAGAGATCATAGAGCCCTCTATCTCGGGGAGACCCAGTACTTC.

The genes are TRBV7-9 and TRBJ1-1; D call uncertain. The CDR3 has 12 amino acids. V was pared by 5 bases and J by 2 bases, with 6 bases between. The V gene's germline CDR1 is SEHNR and CDR2 FQNEAQ (reference sequence). The CDR3 bases are TGTGCCAGCAGCCGTGGTAACACTGAAGCTTTCTTT. As protein: CASSRGNTEAFF.

This clonotype was observed a single time. This rearrangement joins TRBV27 to TRBJ2-1, with D unresolved. The CDR3 length is 13 residues. V dropped 2 bases and J dropped 4 bases, with 6 bases sitting between them. Germline V gene sequence: CDR1 MNHEY, CDR2 SMNVEV (reference sequence). The CDR3 reads CASSLGVYNEQFF. The CDR3 nucleotides read TGTGCCAGCAGTTTAGGAGTTTACAATGAGCAGTTCTTC.

The chain couples TRBV5-5 to TRBJ2-7; D remains ambiguous. The CDR3 loop spans 13 amino acids. Germline CDR1 SGHKS, CDR2 YYEKEE (reference sequence). V shed 1 base and J shed 3 bases, with 8 bases lying between them. CDR3 residues: CASSLRAGYEQYF. The CDR3 coding sequence is TGTGCCAGCAGCTTGCGGGCAGGCTACGAGCAGTACTTC.

The chain recombines TRBV7-6 with TRBJ2-3; 9 bases agree with TRBD1. CDR3 length equals 15 residues. The germline V gene encodes CDR1 SGHVS and CDR2 FNYEAQ. Trimming took 5 bases from V and 1 from J; bases not matched to a gene: 4. CDR3 sequence: CASSRGQGGTDTQYF. The CDR3 DNA reads as TGTGCCAGCAGCCGGGGACAGGGTGGCACAGATACGCAGTATTTT.

The chain combines TRBV27 with TRBJ1-5; D is ambiguous. V lost 5 bases to trimming and J lost 9 bases, with 11 bases between them. The germline V gene encodes CDR1 MNHEY and CDR2 SMNVEV (reference sequence). The CDR3 length is 12 residues. The CDR3 protein is CASSPPTGPQHF. CDR3 DNA: TGTGCCAGCAGTCCCCCCACTGGGCCCCAGCATTTT.

The chain has TRBV7-8 and TRBJ2-7; D remains ambiguous. From germline, CDR1 is SGHVS and CDR2 FQNEAQ. V lost 5 bases to trimming and J lost 6 bases, with 11 bases between them. CDR3 size: 12 residues. CDR3 residues: CASSLRGSEQYF. The CDR3 nucleotides are TGTGCCAGCAGCCTAAGAGGCTCCGAGCAGTACTTC.

In this sample, this clonotype turned up once. The J gene is TRBJ2-1, the V gene TRBV27, with 11 bases that match TRBD2. The trim removed 3 bases at V and 10 bases at J, leaving 8 bases unmatched. Germline V gene sequence: CDR1 MNHEY, CDR2 SMNVEV (reference sequence). This CDR3 region has 15 residues. The CDR3 loop reads CASSFSGGAQREQFF. The DNA for the CDR3 is TGTGCCAGCAGTTTTAGCGGGGGGGCGCAGCGAGAGCAGTTCTTC.

The CDR3 region has the DNA TGTGCCAGCAGCTTAGTGGGAGGGGCTTACAATGAGCAGTTCTTC. Translating it yields CASSLVGGAYNEQFF. This chain connects TRBV7-2 to TRBJ2-1, with 7 bases identical to TRBD2. V was clipped by 1 base and J by 4 bases; unmatched bases: 4. The CDR3 is 15 amino acids. The germline V gene encodes CDR1 SGHTA and CDR2 FQGNSA.